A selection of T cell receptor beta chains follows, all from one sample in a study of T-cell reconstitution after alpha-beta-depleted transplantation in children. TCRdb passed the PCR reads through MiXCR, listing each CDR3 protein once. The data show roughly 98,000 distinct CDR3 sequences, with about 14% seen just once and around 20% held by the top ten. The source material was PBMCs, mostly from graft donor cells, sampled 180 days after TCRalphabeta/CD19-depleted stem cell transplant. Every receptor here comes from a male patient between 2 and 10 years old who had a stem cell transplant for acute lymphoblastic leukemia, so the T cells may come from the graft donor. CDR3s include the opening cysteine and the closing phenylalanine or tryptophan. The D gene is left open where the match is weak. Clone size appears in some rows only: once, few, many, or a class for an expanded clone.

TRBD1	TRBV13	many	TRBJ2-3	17	TGTGCCAGCAGCTATCTTATCCGGGACAGGGTCACAGATACGCAGTATTTT	CASSYLIRDRVTDTQYF
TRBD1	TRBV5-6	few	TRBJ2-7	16	TGTGCCAGCAGCTCCCCGACCGGGACAGGAGCCTACGAGCAGTACTTC	CASSSPTGTGAYEQYF
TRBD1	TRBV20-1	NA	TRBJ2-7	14	TGCAGTGCTTTCAGGGACAGGTCAGCCTACGAGCAGTACTTC	CSAFRDRSAYEQYF
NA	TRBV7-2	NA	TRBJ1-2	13	TGTGCCAGCAGCTTAGTACAGGGTTCTGGCTACACCTTC	CASSLVQGSGYTF
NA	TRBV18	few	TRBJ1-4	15	TGTGCCAGCTCAATCGCAGGGGCTTCTAATGAAAAACTGTTTTTT	CASSIAGASNEKLFF
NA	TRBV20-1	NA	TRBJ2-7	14	TGCAGTGCTAGAGAAAGTGGGGACCCCTACGAGCAGTACTTC	CSARESGDPYEQYF
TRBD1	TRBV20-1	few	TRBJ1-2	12	TGCAGTGCTAGTCCCACAGGGGATGGCTACACCTTC	CSASPTGDGYTF
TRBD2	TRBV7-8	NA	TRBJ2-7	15	TGTGCCAGCAGCCCTAGACTAGCGGGGAACGACGAGCAGTACTTC	CASSPRLAGNDEQYF
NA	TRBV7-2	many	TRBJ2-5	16	TGTGCCAGCAGCTTATTCGTTGGTCTCGAAGGGGAGACCCAGTACTTC	CASSLFVGLEGETQYF
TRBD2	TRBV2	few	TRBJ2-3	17	TGTGCCAGCAGTGAAGAAGGACTAGCGGATAGCACAGATACGCAGTATTTT	CASSEEGLADSTDTQYF
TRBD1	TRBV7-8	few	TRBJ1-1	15	TGTGCCAGCAGCTTATCGAGGTGGGACAGCACTGAAGCTTTCTTT	CASSLSRWDSTEAFF
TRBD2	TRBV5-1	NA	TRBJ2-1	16	TGCGCCAGCAGCTTGCAGGTAGCGGGAGGGCCAAATGAGCAGTTCTTC	CASSLQVAGGPNEQFF
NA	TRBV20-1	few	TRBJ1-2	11	TGCAGTGCTCTCGACTCCTATGGCTACACCTTC	CSALDSYGYTF
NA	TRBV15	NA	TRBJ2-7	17	TGTGCCACCAGCAGGACCTCTCTGAGGGTCAGGGATTACGAGCAGTACTTC	CATSRTSLRVRDYEQYF
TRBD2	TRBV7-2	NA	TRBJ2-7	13	TGTGCCAGCACCATCCGCGGGAGATACGAGCAGTACTTC	CASTIRGRYEQYF
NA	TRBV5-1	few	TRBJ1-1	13	TGCGCCAGCAGCTTGTACAAGAACACTGAAGCTTTCTTT	CASSLYKNTEAFF
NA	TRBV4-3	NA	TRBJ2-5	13	TGCGCCAGCAGCTCTCAAACCCAAGAGACCCAGTACTTC	CASSSQTQETQYF
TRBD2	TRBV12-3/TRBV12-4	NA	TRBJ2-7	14	TGTGCCAGCAGCTCCAGCGGGGGGGAATACGAGCAGTACTTC	CASSSSGGEYEQYF
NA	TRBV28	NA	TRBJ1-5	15	TGTGCCAGCAGTTTTCGATCAGGGGTCAATCAGCCCCAGCATTTT	CASSFRSGVNQPQHF
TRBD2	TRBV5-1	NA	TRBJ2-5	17	TGCGCCAGCAGCCCCCAAGCCCTAGCGGGAGACCAAGAGACCCAGTACTTC	CASSPQALAGDQETQYF
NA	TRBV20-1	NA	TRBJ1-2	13	TGCAGTGCTGGTGCCCGGGAAATCTATGGCTACACCTTC	CSAGAREIYGYTF
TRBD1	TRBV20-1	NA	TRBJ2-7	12	TGCAGTGCCGGGACAGGGATCGACGAGCAGTACTTC	CSAGTGIDEQYF
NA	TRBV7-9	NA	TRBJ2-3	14	TGTGCCAGCAGCTTTAAGGGTTTCGCAGATACGCAGTATTTT	CASSFKGFADTQYF
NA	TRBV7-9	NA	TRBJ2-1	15	TGTGCCAGCAGCTTAACGTGGAGCTCCTACAATGAGCAGTTCTTC	CASSLTWSSYNEQFF
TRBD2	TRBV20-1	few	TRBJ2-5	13	TGCAGTCATATTAGCGGGGGGGCGGAGACCCAGTACTTC	CSHISGGAETQYF
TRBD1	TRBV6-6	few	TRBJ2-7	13	TGTGCCAGTCACAGGGGTGCCCTCTACGAGCAGTACTTC	CASHRGALYEQYF
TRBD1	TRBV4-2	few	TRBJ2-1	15	TGTGCCAGCAGCCCGGGACAGGGGGGCCAAATTGAGCAGTTCTTC	CASSPGQGGQIEQFF
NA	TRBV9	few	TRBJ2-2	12	TGTGCCAGCAGCGGTCCGGGGGGGGAGCTGTTTTTT	CASSGPGGELFF
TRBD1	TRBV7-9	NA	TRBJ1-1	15	TGTGCCAGCAGCTTTCTGGACAGGAAGAACACTGAAGCTTTCTTT	CASSFLDRKNTEAFF
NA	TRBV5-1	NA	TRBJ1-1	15	TGCGCCAGCAGCATACAGGGACACCGGAACACTGAAGCTTTCTTT	CASSIQGHRNTEAFF
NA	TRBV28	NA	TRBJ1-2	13	TGTGCCAGCAGTTCTACAGCGCCTAGTGGCTACACCTTC	CASSSTAPSGYTF
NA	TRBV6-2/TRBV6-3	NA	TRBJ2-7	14	TGTGCCAGCAGTTACCTACCGGGGATCTACGAGCAGTACTTC	CASSYLPGIYEQYF
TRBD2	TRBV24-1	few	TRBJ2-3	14	TGTGCCACCAGTGAGCGGGGGGGCCCAGATACGCAGTATTTT	CATSERGGPDTQYF
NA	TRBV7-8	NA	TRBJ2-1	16	TGTGCCAGCAGCCCCCAAGGCCGGAGCTCCTACAATGAGCAGTTCTTC	CASSPQGRSSYNEQFF
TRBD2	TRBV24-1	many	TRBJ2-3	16	TGTGCCACCAGTGATTGGCGGGGGGCTAGCACAGATACGCAGTATTTT	CATSDWRGASTDTQYF
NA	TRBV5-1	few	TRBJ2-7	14	TGCGCCAGCAGCTTGGCGGGCCTCGACTACGAGCAGTACTTC	CASSLAGLDYEQYF
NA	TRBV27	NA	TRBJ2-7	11	TGTGCCAGCAGGGGGGGCTACGAGCAGTACTTC	CASRGGYEQYF
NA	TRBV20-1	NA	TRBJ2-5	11	TGCAGTGCTGCACAGGTTGAGACCCAGTACTTC	CSAAQVETQYF
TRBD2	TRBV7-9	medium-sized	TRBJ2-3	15	TGTGCCAGCAGCTTATCAGCGGGAGGCACAGATACGCAGTATTTT	CASSLSAGGTDTQYF
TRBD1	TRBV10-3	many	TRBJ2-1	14	TGTGCCATCACGGACAGGATTACCTACAATGAGCAGTTCTTC	CAITDRITYNEQFF
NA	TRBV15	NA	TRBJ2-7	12	TGTGCCACCAGCAGAGATCGAGGCGAGCAGTACTTC	CATSRDRGEQYF
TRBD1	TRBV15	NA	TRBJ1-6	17	TGTGCCACCAGCAGATCCCCAGGGGGGTCCTATAATTCACCCCTCCACTTT	CATSRSPGGSYNSPLHF
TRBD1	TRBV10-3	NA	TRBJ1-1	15	TGTGCCATCAGTGAGCCGACAGGGGTGAACACTGAAGCTTTCTTT	CAISEPTGVNTEAFF
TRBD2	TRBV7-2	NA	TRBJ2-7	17	TGTGCCAGCAGCTCCCCTGGACTAGCGGGAGGGTCCTACGAGCAGTACTTC	CASSSPGLAGGSYEQYF
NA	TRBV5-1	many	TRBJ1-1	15	TGCGCCAGCAGCTTGGCGAGAGAAATGAACACTGAAGCTTTCTTT	CASSLAREMNTEAFF
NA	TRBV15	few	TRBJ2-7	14	TGTGCCACCAGCAGACAGGGCTTTGGGGACGAGCAGTACTTC	CATSRQGFGDEQYF
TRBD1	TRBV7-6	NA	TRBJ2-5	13	TGTGCCAGCAGCGGTGACAGGGTAGAGACCCAGTACTTC	CASSGDRVETQYF
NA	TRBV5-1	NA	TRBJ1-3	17	TGCGCCAGCAGCTCAGCTGCAGGTGGGGGGCGAGGAAACACCATATATTTT	CASSSAAGGGRGNTIYF
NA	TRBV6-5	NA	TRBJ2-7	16	TGTGCCAGCAGTACTCGAGACTTTTCCGGTTCCTACGAGCAGTACTTC	CASSTRDFSGSYEQYF
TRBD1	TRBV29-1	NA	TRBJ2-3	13	TGCAGCGTCGCCCCGACAGGGGGAGATACGCAGTATTTT	CSVAPTGGDTQYF
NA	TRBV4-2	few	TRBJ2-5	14	TGTGCCAGCAGCCGGGCCGGGGACGGGGAGACCCAGTACTTC	CASSRAGDGETQYF
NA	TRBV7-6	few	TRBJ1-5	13	TGTGCCAGCAGCTTAGGGGAGGATCAGCCCCAGCATTTT	CASSLGEDQPQHF
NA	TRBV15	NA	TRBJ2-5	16	TGTGCCACCAGCAGGCTGGTGCCAGGACGGAGAGAGACCCAGTACTTC	CATSRLVPGRRETQYF
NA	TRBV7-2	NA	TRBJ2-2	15	TGTGCCAGCAGCCCATCGAATACGAATATCGGGGAGCTGTTTTTT	CASSPSNTNIGELFF
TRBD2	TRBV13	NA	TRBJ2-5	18	TGTGCCAGCAGCTTAGCCCCGGGACTAGCGGGGGGGGAAGAGACCCAGTACTTC	CASSLAPGLAGGEETQYF
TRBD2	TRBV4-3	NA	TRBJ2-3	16	TGCGCCAGCAGCCCCAACGGACTAGCGGGGACAGATACGCAGTATTTT	CASSPNGLAGTDTQYF